These 9 T cell receptor beta chains were sequenced from one sample in a study of T cells in Graves' hyperthyroidism and ophthalmopathy. TCR beta CDR3 region amplification was performed from RNA transcripts. The HTBI primer set served for first-round RT-PCR of the TCR CDR3. Using its own MiXCR run on the multiplex PCR reads, TCRdb lists one record per CDR3 protein. The table has 730,000 or so distinct CDR3 sequences, about 19% seen once; the top ten hold 16%. What was sequenced was blood. These receptors all stem from a woman between 50 and 59 years old with Graves' hyperthyroidism that later progressed to Graves' ophthalmopathy.

This clonotype was counted between two and nine times. This chain links TRBV12-3 or TRBV12-4 with TRBJ2-7; D not certain. Trimming cost V 5 bases and J 9 bases, with 17 bases left between them. The CDR3 has 13 amino acids. DNA of the CDR3: TGTGCCAGCAGTCCCCGCCTCTACGAGCCGCAGTACTTC. It specifies CASSPRLYEPQYF.

The rearrangement links TRBV29-1 to TRBJ1-3, with D perhaps TRBD1 (6 bases). Germline lookup yields CDR1 SQVTM and CDR2 ANQGSEA. V dropped 6 bases and J dropped 0 bases, with 12 bases sitting between them. The CDR3 contains 14 residues. CDR3 DNA: TGCAGCGTCCATTCGACAGGCTCTGGAAACACCATATATTTT. Protein sequence: CSVHSTGSGNTIYF.

This clonotype was seen a few times. The rearrangement links TRBV7-9 to TRBJ2-4; 8 bases map to TRBD2. The CDR3 extends over 15 amino acids. The V and J ends lost 2 bases and 2 bases, in that order; junction bases with no gene match: 2. Per the germline V gene, CDR1 is SEHNR and CDR2 is FQNEAQ (reference sequence). The chain's CDR3 is CASSLPGGPKNIQYF. CDR3 in DNA: TGTGCCAGCAGCTTACCGGGGGGGCCCAAAAACATTCAGTACTTC.

This clonotype turned up a few times. The CDR3 region is CASKRVPGELFF. CDR3 in DNA: TGCGCCAGCAAGAGGGTTCCCGGGGAGCTGTTTTTT. V usage is TRBV4-1 and J usage is TRBJ2-2; a possible D gene is TRBD2 (5 bases). The CDR3 covers 12 residues. Germline V gene lookup returns CDR1 MGHRA and CDR2 YSYEKL. The ends were cut back, 7 bases at V and 6 bases at J, with 9 bases in the middle.

This clonotype was detected only a few times. The V and J genes are TRBV4-1 and TRBJ2-1; no clear D. Trimming left V 4 bases short and J 2 bases short, with 15 bases between. This CDR3 comprises 16 residues. Germline CDR1 is MGHRA and CDR2 is YSYEKL. CDR3 DNA: TGCGCCAGCAGCCGAAACGAAGCTGTGACCTACAATGAGCAGTTCTTC. Encoded protein: CASSRNEAVTYNEQFF.

This clonotype was found many times. The rearrangement joins TRBV12-5 to TRBJ2-1; D may be TRBD2 (6 bases). The CDR3 sequence is 13 residues long. Trimming cost V 7 bases and J 4 bases, with 11 bases left between them. The germline gives CDR1 LGHNT, CDR2 FRNRAP. CDR3 protein: CASEGGVYNEQFF. DNA for the CDR3: TGTGCTAGTGAAGGCGGGGTTTACAATGAGCAGTTCTTC. The variable domain in full, with the rest retrieved from reference TRBV12-5 and TRBJ2-1, is DARVTQTPRHKVTEMGQEVTMRCQPILGHNTVFWYRQTMMQGLELLAYFRNRAPLDDSGMPKDRFSAEMPDATLATLKIQPSEPRDSAVYFCASEGGVYNEQFFGPGTRLTVL.

In its sample, this clonotype was seen a few times. The V call is TRBV6-5, the J call TRBJ1-2, with no clear D. This CDR3 has 13 amino acids. Germline CDR1 and CDR2: MNHEY and SVGAGI. The germline V and J ends were trimmed by 2 bases and 5 bases, with 9 bases remaining between them. The CDR3 spells CASSYGPPYGYTF. CDR3 DNA: TGTGCCAGCAGTTACGGGCCACCTTATGGCTACACCTTC.

V gene TRBV18 combines with J gene TRBJ2-1; TRBD2 agrees at 7 bases. The CDR3 has 15 amino acids. Germline values: CDR1 KGHSH, CDR2 LQKENI. The ends lost 6 bases at V and 1 base at J; junction bases unmatched: 6. CDR3 protein: CASSTGGRSYNEQFF. Here the CDR3 DNA reads TGTGCCAGCTCTACCGGGGGGAGATCCTACAATGAGCAGTTCTTC.

The J gene is TRBJ2-5, the V gene TRBV5-4; 11 positions match TRBD1. V shed 2 bases, J shed 5 bases, and the junction held 5 bases outside the gene matches. This CDR3 is 15 amino acids long. CDR1 is SGHNT, CDR2 YYREEE, per germline (reference sequence). The CDR3, as DNA: TGTGCCAGCAGCTTAAGGACAGGGGGCTACGAGACCCAGTACTTC. It encodes CASSLRTGGYETQYF.